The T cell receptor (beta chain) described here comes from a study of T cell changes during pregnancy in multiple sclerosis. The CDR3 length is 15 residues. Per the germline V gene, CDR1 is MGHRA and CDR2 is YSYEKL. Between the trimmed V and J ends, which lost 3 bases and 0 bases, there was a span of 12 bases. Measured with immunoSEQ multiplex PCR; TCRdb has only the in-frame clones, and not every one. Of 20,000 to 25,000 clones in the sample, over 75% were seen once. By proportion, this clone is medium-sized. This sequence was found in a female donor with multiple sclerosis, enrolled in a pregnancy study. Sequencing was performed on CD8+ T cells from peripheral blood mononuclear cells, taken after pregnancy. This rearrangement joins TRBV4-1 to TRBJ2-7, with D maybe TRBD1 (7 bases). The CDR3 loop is CASSQEGQLSYEQYF. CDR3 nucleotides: TGCGCCAGCAGCCAGGAGGGACAGCTCTCCTACGAGCAGTACTTC.